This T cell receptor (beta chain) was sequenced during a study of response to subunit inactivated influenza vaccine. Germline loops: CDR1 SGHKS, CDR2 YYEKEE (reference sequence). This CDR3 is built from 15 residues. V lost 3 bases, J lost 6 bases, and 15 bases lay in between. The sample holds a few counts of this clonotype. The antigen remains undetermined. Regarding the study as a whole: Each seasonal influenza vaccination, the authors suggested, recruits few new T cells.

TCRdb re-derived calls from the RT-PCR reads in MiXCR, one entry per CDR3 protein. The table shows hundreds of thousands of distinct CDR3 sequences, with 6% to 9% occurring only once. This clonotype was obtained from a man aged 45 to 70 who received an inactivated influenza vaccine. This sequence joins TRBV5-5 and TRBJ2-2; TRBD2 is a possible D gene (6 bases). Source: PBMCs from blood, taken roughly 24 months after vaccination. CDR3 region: CASSSPRREPGELFF. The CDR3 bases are TGTGCCAGCAGCTCCCCCCGGCGGGAACCCGGGGAGCTGTTTTTT.